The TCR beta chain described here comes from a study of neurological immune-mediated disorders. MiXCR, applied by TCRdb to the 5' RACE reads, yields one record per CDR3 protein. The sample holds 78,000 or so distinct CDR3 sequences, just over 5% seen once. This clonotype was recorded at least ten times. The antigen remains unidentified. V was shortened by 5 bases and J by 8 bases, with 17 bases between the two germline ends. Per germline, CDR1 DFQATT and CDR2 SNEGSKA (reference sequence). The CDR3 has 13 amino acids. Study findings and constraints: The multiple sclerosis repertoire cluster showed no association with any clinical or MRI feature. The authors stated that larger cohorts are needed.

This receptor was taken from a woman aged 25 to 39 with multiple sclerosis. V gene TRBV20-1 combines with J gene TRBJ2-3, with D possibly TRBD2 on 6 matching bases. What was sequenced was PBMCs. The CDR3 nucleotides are TGCAGTGCTGCTCCACAGGACGGGGGTACGCAGTATTTT. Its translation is CSAAPQDGGTQYF.